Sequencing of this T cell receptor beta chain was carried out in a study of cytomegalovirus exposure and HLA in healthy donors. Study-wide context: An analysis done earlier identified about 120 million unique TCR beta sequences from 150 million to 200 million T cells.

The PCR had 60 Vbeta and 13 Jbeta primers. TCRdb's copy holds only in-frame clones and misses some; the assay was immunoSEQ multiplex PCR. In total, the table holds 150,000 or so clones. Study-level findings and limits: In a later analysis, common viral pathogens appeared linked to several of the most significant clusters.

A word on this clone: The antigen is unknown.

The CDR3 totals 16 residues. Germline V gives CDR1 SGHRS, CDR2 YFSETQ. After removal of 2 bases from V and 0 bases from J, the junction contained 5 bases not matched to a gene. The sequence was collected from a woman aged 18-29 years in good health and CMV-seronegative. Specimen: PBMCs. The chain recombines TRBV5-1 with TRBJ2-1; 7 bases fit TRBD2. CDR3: CASSLRTRSSYNEQFF. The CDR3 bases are TGCGCCAGCAGCTTACGGACTAGATCCTCCTACAATGAGCAGTTCTTC.